The entry that follows covers one TCR beta chain sequence. This entry is derived from a study of PD-L1 blockade in urothelial cancer. For the study at large: Of roughly 30 patients, twenty-five were males with bladder-origin urothelial cancer. Blood analysis occurred 3 weeks (second dose) and 6 weeks after treatment start. Counts from blood samples showed a median of 141,255 T cells.

CDR1 and CDR2 (germline): WSHSY, SAAADI. The V and J ends lost 5 bases and 4 bases, in that order; junction bases with no gene match: 8. The CDR3 extends over 15 amino acids. Some clones are missing from TCRdb's copy, which holds only in-frame ones; the method was immunoSEQ multiplex PCR. Of some 97,000 clones listed, roughly nine tenths are singletons. This chain uses TRBV10-2 with TRBJ2-3, with 8 positions matching TRBD2. Sequencing was performed on PBMCs, taken around atezolizumab (anti-PD-L1) treatment. The source is a woman older than 75 with urothelial cancer. The CDR3 coding sequence is TGCGCCAGCAGTCTCGATAGCGGGATGGCAGATACGCAGTATTTT. Protein product: CASSLDSGMADTQYF.